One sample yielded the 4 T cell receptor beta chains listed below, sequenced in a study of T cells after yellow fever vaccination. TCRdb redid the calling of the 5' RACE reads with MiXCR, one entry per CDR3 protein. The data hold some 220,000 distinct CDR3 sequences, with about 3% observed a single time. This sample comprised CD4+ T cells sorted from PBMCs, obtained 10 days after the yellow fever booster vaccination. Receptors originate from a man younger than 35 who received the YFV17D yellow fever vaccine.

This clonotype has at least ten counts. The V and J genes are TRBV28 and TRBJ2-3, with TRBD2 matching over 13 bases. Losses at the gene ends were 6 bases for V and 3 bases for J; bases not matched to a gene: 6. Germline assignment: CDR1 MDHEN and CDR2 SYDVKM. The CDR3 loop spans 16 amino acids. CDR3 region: CASRPGLAGATDTQYF. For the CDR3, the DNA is TGTGCCAGCAGACCTGGACTAGCGGGGGCAACAGATACGCAGTATTTT. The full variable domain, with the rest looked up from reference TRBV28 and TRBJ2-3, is DVKVTQSSRYLVKRTGEKVFLECVQDMDHENMFWYRQDPGLGLRLIYFSYDVKMKEKGDIPEGYSVSREKKERFSLILESASTNQTSMYLCASRPGLAGATDTQYFGPGTRLTVL.

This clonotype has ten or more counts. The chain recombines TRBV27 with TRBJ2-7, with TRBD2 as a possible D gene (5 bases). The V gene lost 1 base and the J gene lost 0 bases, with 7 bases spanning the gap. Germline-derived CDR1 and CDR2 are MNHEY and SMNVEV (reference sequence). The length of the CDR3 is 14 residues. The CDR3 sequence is CASSLWESSYEQYF. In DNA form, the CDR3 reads TGTGCCAGCAGTTTATGGGAGAGCTCCTACGAGCAGTACTTC.

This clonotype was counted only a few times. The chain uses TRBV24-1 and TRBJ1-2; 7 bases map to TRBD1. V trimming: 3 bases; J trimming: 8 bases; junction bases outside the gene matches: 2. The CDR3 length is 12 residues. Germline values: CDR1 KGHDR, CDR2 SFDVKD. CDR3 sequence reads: CATSDTGVGYTF. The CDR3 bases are TGTGCCACCAGTGATACAGGGGTCGGCTACACCTTC.

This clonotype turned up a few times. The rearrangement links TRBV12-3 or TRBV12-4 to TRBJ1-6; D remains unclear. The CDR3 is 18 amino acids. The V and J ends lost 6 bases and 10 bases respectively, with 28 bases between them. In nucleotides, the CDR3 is TGTGCCAGCAGCCTAAACCTGAACCTCAGAAGGGAGGGATCACCCCTCCACTTT. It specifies CASSLNLNLRREGSPLHF.